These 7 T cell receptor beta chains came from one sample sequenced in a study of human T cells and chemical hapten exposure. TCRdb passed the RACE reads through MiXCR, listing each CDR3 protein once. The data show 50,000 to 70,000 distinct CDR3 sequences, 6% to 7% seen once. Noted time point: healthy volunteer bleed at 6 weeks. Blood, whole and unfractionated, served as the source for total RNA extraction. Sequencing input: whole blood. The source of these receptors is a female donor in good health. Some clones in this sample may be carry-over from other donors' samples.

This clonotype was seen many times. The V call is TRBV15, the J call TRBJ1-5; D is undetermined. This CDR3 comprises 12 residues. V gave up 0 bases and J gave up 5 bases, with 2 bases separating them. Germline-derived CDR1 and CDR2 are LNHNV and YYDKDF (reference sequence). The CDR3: CATSRDDQPQHF. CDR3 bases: TGTGCCACCAGCAGAGACGATCAGCCCCAGCATTTT.

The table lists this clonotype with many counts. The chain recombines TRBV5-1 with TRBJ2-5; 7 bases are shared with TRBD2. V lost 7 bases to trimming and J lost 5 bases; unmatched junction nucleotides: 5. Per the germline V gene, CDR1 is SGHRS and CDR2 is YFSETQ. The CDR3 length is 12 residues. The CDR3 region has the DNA TGCGCCAGCCATGGGGAGGGTGAGACCCAGTACTTC. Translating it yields CASHGEGETQYF.

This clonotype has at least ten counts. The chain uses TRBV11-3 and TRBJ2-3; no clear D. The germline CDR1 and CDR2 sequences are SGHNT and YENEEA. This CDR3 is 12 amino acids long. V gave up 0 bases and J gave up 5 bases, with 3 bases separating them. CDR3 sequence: CASSLDQDTQYF. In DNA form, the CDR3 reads TGTGCCAGCAGCTTAGATCAAGATACGCAGTATTTT. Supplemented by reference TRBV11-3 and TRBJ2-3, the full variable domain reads EAGVVQSPRYKIIEKKQPVAFWCNPISGHNTLYWYLQNLGQGPELLIRYENEEAVDDSQLPKDRFSAERLKGVDSTLKIQPAELGDSAVYLCASSLDQDTQYFGPGTRLTVL.

CDR3 sequence: CASSYISSNQPQHF. For the CDR3, the DNA is TGTGCCAGCAGTTACATTTCTAGCAATCAGCCCCAGCATTTT. V gene TRBV6-2 or TRBV6-3 combines with J gene TRBJ1-5; D uncertain. V was clipped by 2 bases and J by 0 bases, with 5 bases between them. CDR3 size: 14 residues. CDR1 and CDR2 from the germline V gene are MNHEY and SVGEGT.

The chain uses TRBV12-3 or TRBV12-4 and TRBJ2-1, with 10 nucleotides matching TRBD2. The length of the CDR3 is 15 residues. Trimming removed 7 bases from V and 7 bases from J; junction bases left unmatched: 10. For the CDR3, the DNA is TGTGCCAGCACCCGCGGACTAGCGGAGTCGAATGAGCAGTTCTTC. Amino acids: CASTRGLAESNEQFF.

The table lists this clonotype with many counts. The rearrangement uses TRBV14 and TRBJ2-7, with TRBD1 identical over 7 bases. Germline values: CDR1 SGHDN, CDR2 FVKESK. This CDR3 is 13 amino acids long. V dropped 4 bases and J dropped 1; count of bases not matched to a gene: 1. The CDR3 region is CASSRGQSYEQYF. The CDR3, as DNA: TGTGCCAGCAGCCGGGGACAGTCCTACGAGCAGTACTTC.

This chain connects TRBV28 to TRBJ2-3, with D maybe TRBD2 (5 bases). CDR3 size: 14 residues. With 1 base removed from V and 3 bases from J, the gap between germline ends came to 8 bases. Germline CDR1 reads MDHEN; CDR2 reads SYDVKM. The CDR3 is CASSLYGGTDTQYF. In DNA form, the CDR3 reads TGTGCCAGCAGTTTATACGGCGGGACAGATACGCAGTATTTT. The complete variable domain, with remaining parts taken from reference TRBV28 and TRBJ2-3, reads DVKVTQSSRYLVKRTGEKVFLECVQDMDHENMFWYRQDPGLGLRLIYFSYDVKMKEKGDIPEGYSVSREKKERFSLILESASTNQTSMYLCASSLYGGTDTQYFGPGTRLTVL.